The clone carrying this T cell receptor (beta chain) was seen at least ten times. Noted time point: pre-sensitization, week 0. Treatment meaning: therapeutic diphenylcyclopropenone sensitization with weekly scalp DPC. Germline CDR1 and CDR2: MDHEN and SYDVKM. Trimming pared 2 bases from V and 3 bases from J, leaving 13 bases between. The CDR3 loop spans 15 amino acids. The data were taken from a study of human T cells and chemical hapten exposure. TCRdb re-called the RACE reads through MiXCR, storing one row per CDR3 protein. This table has 40,000 or so distinct CDR3 sequences, over 9.5% appearing once.

The sequence derives from a man aged 30 to 45 with alopecia areata. Some clones in this sample may be carry-over from other donors' samples. Sequencing was performed on whole blood, taken in connection with sensitization to the hapten diphenylcyclopropenone (DPC). V is TRBV28 and J is TRBJ1-1; D is ambiguous. In DNA form, the CDR3 reads TGTGCCAGCAGTTTACCGGGAAGTTGGGACACTGAAGCTTTCTTT. Encoded protein: CASSLPGSWDTEAFF. Full variable domain (remainder filled in from reference TRBV28 and TRBJ1-1): DVKVTQSSRYLVKRTGEKVFLECVQDMDHENMFWYRQDPGLGLRLIYFSYDVKMKEKGDIPEGYSVSREKKERFSLILESASTNQTSMYLCASSLPGSWDTEAFFGQGTRLTVV.